Shown below are 18 T cell receptor beta chains from a single sample sequenced in a study of STAT5B mutations in CD4+ large granular lymphocyte leukemia. Method: immunoSEQ multiplex PCR; TCRdb's copy keeps in-frame clones and lacks some. The data show approximately 21,000 clones, with about four fifths seen just once and under 0.5% held by the top ten. What was sequenced was CD4+ T cells from blood buffy coats. The receptors were sampled from a human donor in good health.

V and J are TRBV11-1 and TRBJ2-7; 12 bases fit TRBD2. V shed 4 bases and J 2 bases; nucleotides not matched to a gene: 0. This CDR3 has 14 amino acids. Germline CDR1 and CDR2: SGHAT and FQDESV (reference sequence). The CDR3 sequence is CASSWTSGTYEQYF. The CDR3 DNA sequence: TGTGCCAGCAGCTGGACTAGCGGGACCTACGAGCAGTACTTC.

V is TRBV7-2 and J is TRBJ2-7; 8 positions match TRBD1. The J segment lost 6 bases and the V segment lost 8 bases, leaving 12 bases of the junction unmatched. In germline, CDR1 is SGHTA, CDR2 FQGNSA. The CDR3 consists of 14 residues. CDR3 protein: CASEYRTGTSEQYF. Here the CDR3 DNA reads TGTGCCAGCGAATACAGGACAGGGACCAGCGAGCAGTACTTC.

In nucleotides, the CDR3 is TGCGCCAGCAGTCTAGCGGGGGCTTTTCCTAGGCAGTTCTTC. It yields the protein CASSLAGAFPRQFF. The chain has TRBV4-3 and TRBJ2-1; TRBD2 aligns across 10 bases. The V and J ends lost 6 bases and 12 bases, in that order; junction bases with no gene match: 11. There are 14 residues in the CDR3. Germline V CDR1 and CDR2: LGHNA, YSLEER.

This chain's CDR3 is CASSTGSKSRFPNTGELFF. The CDR3 DNA reads as TGTGCCAGTAGTACGGGGAGTAAATCCCGCTTTCCGAACACCGGGGAGCTGTTTTTT. V gene TRBV19 combines with J gene TRBJ2-2; tentatively, D is TRBD2 (5 bases). Germline V gene data show CDR1 as LNHDA and CDR2 as SQIVND (reference sequence). V was clipped by 4 bases and J by 0 bases, with 21 bases between them. The CDR3 runs 19 residues. The variable domain in full, with the rest retrieved from reference TRBV19 and TRBJ2-2, is DGGITQSPKYLFRKEGQNVTLSCEQNLNHDAMYWYRQDPGQGLRLIYYSQIVNDFQKGDIAEGYSVSREKKESFPLTVTSAQKNPTAFYLCASSTGSKSRFPNTGELFFGEGSRLTVL.

The J gene is TRBJ2-3, the V gene TRBV19, with a possible D match to TRBD1 (6 bases). Looked up from germline, CDR1 is LNHDA and CDR2 is SQIVND (reference sequence). The V and J ends lost 9 bases and 1 base respectively, with 20 bases between them. The CDR3 runs to 16 residues. The CDR3 is CASRGRTGIGTDTQYF. Written as DNA, the CDR3 is TGTGCCAGCCGGGGACGAACAGGGATTGGCACAGATACGCAGTATTTT.

The chain is built from TRBV5-4 and TRBJ2-1, with 8 bases fitting TRBD1. Germline CDR1 SGHNT, CDR2 YYREEE (reference sequence). This CDR3 region has 15 residues. V shed 2 bases and J 0 bases; nucleotides not matched to a gene: 1. The chain's CDR3 is CASSFGQGSYNEQFF. CDR3 sequence (DNA): TGTGCCAGCAGCTTCGGACAGGGCTCCTACAATGAGCAGTTCTTC. Full variable domain (remainder filled in from reference TRBV5-4 and TRBJ2-1): ETGVTQSPTHLIKTRGQQVTLRCSSQSGHNTVSWYQQALGQGPQFIFQYYREEENGRGNFPPRFSGLQFPNYSSELNVNALELDDSALYLCASSFGQGSYNEQFFGPGTRLTVL.

J is TRBJ2-5 and V is TRBV5-1, with 8 bases lining up with TRBD2. Germline V gene sequence: CDR1 SGHRS, CDR2 YFSETQ. V lost 4 bases to trimming and J lost 5 bases; unmatched junction nucleotides: 13. CDR3 size: 16 residues. The CDR3 region is CASSIMTGGGGETQYF. The CDR3 nucleotides are TGCGCCAGCAGCATAATGACAGGTGGCGGGGGGGAGACCCAGTACTTC.

This clone was observed a single time. This chain joins TRBV4-3 and TRBJ2-7, with D possibly being TRBD1 (6 bases). This CDR3 comprises 17 residues. V was cut by 1 base and J by 4 bases, with 20 bases left in between. Looked up from germline, CDR1 is LGHNA and CDR2 is YSLEER. The CDR3 loop reads CASSQATGTSLSYEQYF. The DNA for the CDR3 is TGCGCCAGCAGCCAAGCTACAGGGACATCTCTTTCTTACGAGCAGTACTTC.

This chain links TRBV6-5 with TRBJ1-1; 8 bases are a match to TRBD1. CDR1 and CDR2 from the germline V gene are MNHEY and SVGAGI. V shed 2 bases, J shed 0 bases, and the junction held 2 bases outside the gene matches. This CDR3 region has 15 residues. The CDR3 DNA reads TGTGCCAGCAGTTACCAGGGACAGGTGAACACTGAAGCTTTCTTT. The encoded protein is CASSYQGQVNTEAFF.

The chain joins TRBV6-1 to TRBJ1-5, with D unclear. Trimming took 3 bases from V and 1 from J, leaving 16 bases between them. Germline V gene data show CDR1 as MNHNS and CDR2 as SASEGT. The length of the CDR3 is 17 residues. The CDR3 bases are TGTGCCAGCAGTGAGTCGATAAGGGTAATCAGCAATCAGCCCCAGCATTTT. Its translation is CASSESIRVISNQPQHF.

In its sample, this clone was seen once. The chain couples TRBV19 to TRBJ2-7, with D perhaps matching TRBD1 (6 bases). Trimming removed 5 bases from V and 6 bases from J, with 17 bases in between. CDR1 LNHDA and CDR2 SQIVND come from the germline V gene (reference sequence). This CDR3 comprises 14 residues. DNA for the CDR3: TGTGCCAGTAGTGTACAGGGATTTGGGGTCGAGCAGTACTTC. Protein: CASSVQGFGVEQYF.

This clone has just one count. The V and J genes are TRBV11-3 and TRBJ1-2; D gene unclear. In germline, CDR1 is SGHNT, CDR2 YENEEA. CDR3 length: 17 amino acids. V was clipped by 4 bases and J by 3 bases, with 21 bases between them. The CDR3 spells CASSYHPSGADDYGYTF. CDR3 sequence (DNA): TGTGCCAGCAGCTACCACCCAAGTGGAGCGGACGACTATGGCTACACCTTC.

The chain has TRBV29-1 and TRBJ2-1; 10 nucleotides agree with TRBD2. The CDR3 runs 17 residues. J gave up 5 bases and V 3 bases, and 13 bases lay outside the gene matches. Looked up from germline, CDR1 is SQVTM and CDR2 is ANQGSEA. The CDR3 DNA is TGCAGCGTTGAGGCGGGATTAGCGGGGGGCTTTAACAATGAGCAGTTCTTC. Encoded protein: CSVEAGLAGGFNNEQFF.

The chain has TRBV19 and TRBJ2-7; 12 bases agree with TRBD1. Germline V gene sequence: CDR1 LNHDA, CDR2 SQIVND (reference sequence). V lost 4 bases, J lost 7 bases, and 5 bases stayed unmatched. CDR3 length: 14 residues. CDR3 nucleotide sequence: TGTGCCAGTAGTACCGGGACAGGGGGCATGGAGCAGTACTTC. Protein: CASSTGTGGMEQYF.

The V and J genes are TRBV23-1 and TRBJ2-6, with 8 bases identical to TRBD2. TRBV23-1 is marked as an open reading frame, function uncertain. The CDR3 is made up of 18 amino acids. The J segment lost 0 bases and the V segment lost 5 bases, leaving 9 bases of the junction unmatched. The CDR3 coding sequence is TGCGCCAGCAGTTCGGGGGGGCCCCGGAGCTCTGGGGCCAACGTCCTGACTTTC. Protein: CASSSGGPRSSGANVLTF.

The chain uses TRBV25-1 and TRBJ1-3, with D unclear. This CDR3 has 13 amino acids. In germline, CDR1 is MGHDK, CDR2 SYGVNS. Trimming cost V 4 bases and J 4 bases, with 8 bases left between them. The CDR3 loop is CASSAIVGNTIYF. The CDR3 bases are TGTGCCAGCAGTGCCATCGTAGGAAACACCATATATTTT.

This clone has more than one count but fewer than ten. The chain is built from TRBV10-3 and TRBJ2-7; the D gene is possibly TRBD1 (5 bases). CDR1 is ENHRY, CDR2 SYGVKD, per germline. Trimming removed 9 bases from V and 2 bases from J, with 14 bases in between. CDR3 length: 13 amino acids. The CDR3 coding sequence is TGTGCCATGGGGCCTGACGCTACCTACGAGCAGTACTTC. Its protein product is CAMGPDATYEQYF.

The V and J genes are TRBV28 and TRBJ2-2; D is ambiguous. With 8 bases removed from V and 3 bases from J, the gap between germline ends came to 7 bases. Germline loops: CDR1 MDHEN, CDR2 SYDVKM. The CDR3 runs 12 residues. The chain's CDR3 is CASLDYTGELFF. In DNA form, the CDR3 reads TGTGCCAGCTTGGATTACACCGGGGAGCTGTTTTTT.